Below, 3 T cell receptor beta chains from the same sample are listed, as sequenced in a study of blood T cell repertoires in COVID-19. The repertoire was sequenced with immunoSEQ multiplex PCR; TCRdb's copy has only in-frame clones and lacks some. The table records tens of thousands of clones, around 90% of them present only once. Sample: peripheral blood. All receptors come from a human donor in a cohort sampled during active COVID-19.

This chain joins TRBV27 and TRBJ1-5; TRBD1 matches at 9 bases. This CDR3 has 15 residues. Germline V gene lookup returns CDR1 MNHEY and CDR2 SMNVEV (reference sequence). Germline trimming cut 6 bases from V and 0 bases from J; bases unmatched to any gene: 3. The CDR3 here is CASSMTGGSNQPQHF. CDR3 nucleotides: TGTGCCAGCAGCATGACAGGGGGTAGCAATCAGCCCCAGCATTTT.

The count of this clone is one. The rearrangement joins TRBV5-4 to TRBJ2-7, with a weak D call TRBD1 (6 bases). The CDR3 loop spans 14 amino acids. The germline gives CDR1 SGHNT, CDR2 YYREEE (reference sequence). Trimming shortened V by 0 bases and J by 0 bases, and 7 bases separated the two germline ends. DNA for the CDR3: TGTGCCAGCAGCTTGGGGGACAACTCCTACGAGCAGTACTTC. Translated, it gives CASSLGDNSYEQYF.

The DNA of the CDR3 is TGTGCCAGCAGTTTATTAGGGGTAAATCAGCCCCAGCATTTT. This gives the protein CASSLLGVNQPQHF. V gene TRBV27 combines with J gene TRBJ1-5; tentative D call: TRBD1 (5 bases). V was trimmed by 1 base and J by 4 bases, leaving 8 bases between them. Germline V gene lookup returns CDR1 MNHEY and CDR2 SMNVEV (reference sequence). This CDR3 is built from 14 residues.